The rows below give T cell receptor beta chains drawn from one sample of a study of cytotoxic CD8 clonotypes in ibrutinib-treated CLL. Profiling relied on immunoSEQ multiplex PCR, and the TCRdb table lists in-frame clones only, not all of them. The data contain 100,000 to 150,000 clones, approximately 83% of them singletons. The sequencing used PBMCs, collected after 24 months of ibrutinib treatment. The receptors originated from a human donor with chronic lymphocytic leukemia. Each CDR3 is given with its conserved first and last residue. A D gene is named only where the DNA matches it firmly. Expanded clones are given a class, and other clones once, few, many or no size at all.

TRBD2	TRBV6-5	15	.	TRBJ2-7	CASRELAGGGDEQYF	TGTGCCAGCAGGGAACTTGCGGGGGGAGGGGACGAGCAGTACTTC
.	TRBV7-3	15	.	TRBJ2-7	CASSLEGGGSYEQYF	TGTGCCAGCAGCTTAGAGGGAGGGGGCTCCTACGAGCAGTACTTC
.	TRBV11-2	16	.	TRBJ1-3	CASRQLIGLSGNTIYF	TGTGCCAGCAGACAACTGATAGGACTTTCTGGAAACACCATATATTTT
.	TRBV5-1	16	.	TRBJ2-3	CASSLVGGIRTDTQYF	TGCGCCAGCAGCTTGGTAGGGGGAATTCGCACAGATACGCAGTATTTT
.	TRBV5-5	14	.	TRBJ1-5	CASSLAWGGQPQHF	TGTGCCAGCAGCTTGGCCTGGGGGGGACAGCCCCAGCATTTT
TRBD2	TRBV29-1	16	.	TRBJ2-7	CSAMMPLGTSGYEQYF	TGCAGCGCCATGATGCCCCTCGGGACTAGTGGCTACGAGCAGTACTTC
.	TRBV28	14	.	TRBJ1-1	CASSFGGRVTEAFF	TGTGCCAGCAGTTTTGGGGGTAGGGTTACTGAAGCTTTCTTT
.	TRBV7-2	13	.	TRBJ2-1	CASSSGQVNEQFF	TGTGCCAGCAGCTCAGGACAAGTCAATGAGCAGTTCTTC
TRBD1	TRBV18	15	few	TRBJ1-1	CASSPGTGMTTEAFF	TGTGCCAGCTCGCCTGGGACAGGGATGACCACTGAAGCTTTCTTT
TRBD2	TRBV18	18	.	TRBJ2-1	CASSPRGLAGGSYNEQFF	TGTGCCAGCTCACCCCGAGGATTAGCGGGGGGCTCCTACAATGAGCAGTTCTTC
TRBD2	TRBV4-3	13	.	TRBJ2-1	CASRHGTSHEQFF	TGCGCCAGCAGACACGGGACTAGCCATGAGCAGTTCTTC